This entry features one T cell receptor beta chain sequence. Its antigen is as yet unknown. The junction does not match germline at one end; this may be a read error. The sample contains more than one DNA sequence encoding this CDR3. This specimen belongs to a study of shared clonotypes between healthy human individuals. Points from the study as a whole: It was expected that sequencing depth would affect clonotype sharing among donors.

Healthy and HIV-negative, the adult donors had no recent acute infections or vaccinations. The assay was carried out at the deep level. Unsorted PBMC DNA was sequenced on ten immunoSEQ deep assay plates. Clones were read by immunoSEQ multiplex PCR, and TCRdb kept only the in-frame ones, dropping some. The top ten hold over 10% of the sample, which has roughly 500,000 clones, 70% to 80% seen once. The CDR3 extends over 12 amino acids. From germline, CDR1 is MGHDK and CDR2 SYGVNS. Material: PBMCs. The sequence derives from a woman in her forties in good health. Some clones in this sample may be carry-over from other donors' samples. J is TRBJ1-1 and V is TRBV25-1; D not resolved. CDR3 region: CASSESAGLPFF. DNA of the CDR3: TGTGCCAGCAGTGAGTCTGCAGGTCTTCCTTTCTTC.